These 8 T cell receptor beta chains were sequenced from one sample in a study of T cell clonality in common variable immunodeficiency. Assay used: immunoSEQ multiplex PCR; TCRdb lists only in-frame clones, some missing. The sample is made up of 25,000 to 35,000 clones, none counted only once. Sequencing used peripheral blood mononuclear cells. Source of these receptors: a person aged 18 to 70 in good health.

This clone was seen ten or more times. The read is 3 residues too short to cover the CDR3 end, so that end is filled in from the germline J gene. The chain carries TRBV5-1 and TRBJ2-3, with D unresolved. V lost 5 bases, J lost 2 bases, and 12 bases lay in between. This CDR3 spans 14 amino acids. Germline loops: CDR1 SGHRS, CDR2 YFSETQ. The covered CDR3 bases are TGCGCCAGCAGAGGCCCCGGGTCCACAGATACG. Amino acids: CASRGPGSTDT. The CDR3 in its entirety is CASRGPGSTDTQYF.

This clone was counted many times. Read sequence stops 3 residues before the CDR3 end, and the germline J gene provides the missing end. This chain links TRBV6-2 or TRBV6-3 with TRBJ1-1; 7 nucleotides match TRBD1. V dropped 4 bases and J dropped 5; count of bases not matched to a gene: 7. Germline V lookup: CDR1 MNHEY, CDR2 SVGEGT. The CDR3 length is 14 residues. The DNA read from the CDR3 is TGTGCCAGCAGTTTCTTCTCAGGGGGGACTGAA. It specifies CASSFFSGGTE. In full, the CDR3 reads CASSFFSGGTEAFF.

Comment on this clone: The read stops 3 residues short of the end of the CDR3; the missing end is completed from the germline J gene. V gene TRBV7-9 combines with J gene TRBJ1-2; D ambiguous. CDR1 and CDR2 (germline): SEHNR, FQNEAQ (reference sequence). The CDR3 has 14 residues. The CDR3 sequence is CASSVSGETYDYTF. The sequenced part of the CDR3 DNA is TGTGCCAGCAGCGTTAGCGGGGAGACCTACGAC. The entire variable domain, with the rest obtained from reference TRBV7-9 and TRBJ1-2, is as follows: DTGVSQNPRHKITKRGQNVTFRCDPISEHNRLYWYRQTLGQGPEFLTYFQNEAQLEKSRLLSDRFSAERPKGSFSTLEIQRTEQGDSAMYLCASSVSGETYDYTFGSGTRLTVV.

This clone was seen repeatedly, ten times or more. With the read ending 3 residues before the CDR3 end, the germline J gene is used to fill in that end. V is TRBV7-8 and J is TRBJ2-1; the match to TRBD1 covers 7 bases. The germline V gene encodes CDR1 SGHVS and CDR2 FQNEAQ. V trimming: 5 bases; J trimming: 7 bases; junction bases outside the gene matches: 17. This CDR3 has 17 amino acids. The CDR3 reads CASSMRSGTVLANEQFF. The sequenced CDR3 bases are TGTGCCAGCAGCATGCGCTCCGGGACAGTGCTTGCGAATGAG.

This clone was recorded at least ten times. The CDR3 end lies 3 residues beyond the end of the read and is filled in from the germline J gene. V gene TRBV19 combines with J gene TRBJ1-5; D perhaps matches TRBD1 (6 bases). V was cut by 3 bases and J by 7 bases, with 28 bases left in between. The CDR3 is made up of 19 amino acids. CDR1 and CDR2 from the germline V gene are LNHDA and SQIVND (reference sequence). The CDR3 protein is CASSIEKPARTVGRQPQHF. The CDR3 bases that were read are TGTGCCAGTAGTATTGAAAAACCCGCCCGGACAGTGGGGAGGCAGCCC.

This clone was counted at least ten times. The read ends 3 residues shy of where the CDR3 ends; the end is completed using the germline J gene. The rearrangement uses TRBV20-1 and TRBJ2-3, with 8 bases fitting TRBD2. V dropped 6 bases and J dropped 4; count of bases not matched to a gene: 12. The CDR3 totals 15 residues. Germline V lookup: CDR1 DFQATT, CDR2 SNEGSKA (reference sequence). The CDR3 sequence: CSAKPFSGAADTQYF. The CDR3 bases that were read are TGCAGTGCAAAGCCTTTTAGCGGGGCGGCAGATACG.

Worth noting for this clone: The read comes to an end 3 residues before the CDR3 does, leaving the germline J gene to fill in the end. This sequence joins TRBV11-2 and TRBJ2-7, with unresolved D. The germline V and J ends were trimmed by 3 bases and 6 bases, with 12 bases remaining between them. Germline CDR1 reads SGHAT; CDR2 reads FQNNGV. The CDR3 consists of 13 residues. CDR3 DNA (partial): TGTGCCAGCAGCTTTTCCCGAGGCGGCGAG. It translates to CASSFSRGGE. The whole CDR3 sequence is CASSFSRGGEQYF. The complete variable domain, with remaining parts taken from reference TRBV11-2 and TRBJ2-7, reads EAGVAQSPRYKIIEKRQSVAFWCNPISGHATLYWYQQILGQGPKLLIQFQNNGVVDDSQLPKDRFSAERLKGVDSTLKIQPAKLEDSAVYLCASSFSRGGEQYFGPGTRLTVT.

This clone has a count of ten or more. The read terminates 3 residues before the CDR3 end, so the remaining end is supplied by the germline J gene. The gene calls are TRBV19 and TRBJ2-5; 7 nucleotides align to TRBD1. Trimming removed 4 bases from V and 1 base from J; junction bases left unmatched: 6. This CDR3 is 15 amino acids long. Germline values: CDR1 LNHDA, CDR2 SQIVND (reference sequence). Partial CDR3 DNA: TGTGCCAGTAGTACCCCGGGACAGCTCCAAGAGACC. Protein sequence: CASSTPGQLQET. The full CDR3 protein reads CASSTPGQLQETQYF.